This TCR beta chain was captured by sequencing in a study of cytomegalovirus exposure and HLA in healthy donors. The PCR employed 60 Vbeta primers together with 13 Jbeta primers. Authors' methods: About 11 million of tens of millions of unique TCR beta chains were shared, per a later count. This table comes from immunoSEQ multiplex PCR, and its TCRdb copy is limited to in-frame clones, with some not included. That table furnishes V, J and clone size, whereas the DNA furnished D and trimming. The data show some 120,000 clones, 75% to 85% seen once. CDR3 size: 11 residues. Germline CDR1 is MNHNS and CDR2 is SASEGT. The ends were cut back, 4 bases at V and 7 bases at J, with 8 bases in the middle. This clone was recorded a few times.

The source of this sequence is a man aged 25-40 years in good health and CMV-seropositive. The chain employs TRBV6-1 and TRBJ2-7, with a possible D match to TRBD2 (5 bases). The sequenced sample was PBMCs. The DNA of the CDR3 is TGTGCCAGCAGTGCCGGACTGGAGCAGTACTTC. Translating gives CASSAGLEQYF.